This T cell receptor beta chain was recorded in a study of shared clonotypes between healthy human individuals. The data were produced by immunoSEQ multiplex PCR, yet TCRdb's version contains in-frame clones alone and is incomplete. Of over a million clones in the sample, about four fifths were seen once. Between the trimmed V and J ends, which lost 4 bases and 10 bases, there was a span of 16 bases. This CDR3 contains 13 residues. The germline V gene encodes CDR1 LGHNA and CDR2 YNFKEQ. The receptor's source is a man between 18 and 29 years old in good health. Some clones in this sample may be carry-over from other donors' samples. The chain joins TRBV4-2 to TRBJ1-1; a possible D gene is TRBD1 (6 bases). The sample was memory CD4+ T cells from PBMCs. The subset: CD45RA-negative fraction. CDR3 residues: CASSPNRAVGAFF. CDR3 bases: TGTGCCAGCAGCCCCAACAGGGCGGTCGGAGCTTTCTTT.